Listed below are T cell receptor beta chains from one sample, sequenced in a study of neurological immune-mediated disorders. From the 5' RACE reads, TCRdb called clonotypes with MiXCR, one entry per CDR3 protein. The repertoire includes around 20,000 distinct CDR3 sequences, 10% to 15% of them detected once, and less than 15% sits in the top ten. Input material: PBMCs. The receptors here all came from a woman aged 60 to 75 with HTLV-1-associated myelopathy (HAM/TSP). CDR3s leave out the opening cysteine and the closing phenylalanine or tryptophan. The order of the fields is J gene, V gene, CDR3 protein.

J gene: TRBJ2-7; V gene: TRBV20-1; CDR3 protein: SARGPLATYEQY
J gene: TRBJ1-2; V gene: TRBV20-1; CDR3 protein: SPPPTRTYGYT
J gene: TRBJ1-5; V gene: TRBV20-1; CDR3 protein: SARGPGGFIQPQH
J gene: TRBJ1-2; V gene: TRBV3-1; CDR3 protein: ASSQGWVTTYGYT
J gene: TRBJ2-2; V gene: TRBV4-1; CDR3 protein: ASSRSTSQNTGKLF
J gene: TRBJ2-1; V gene: TRBV6-5; CDR3 protein: ASSAGLSSGSCEQF
J gene: TRBJ2-2; V gene: TRBV7-9; CDR3 protein: ATPPQRAGELF
J gene: TRBJ1-1; V gene: TRBV20-1; CDR3 protein: SAVRGGGTEAF
J gene: TRBJ2-3; V gene: TRBV5-1; CDR3 protein: ASSWTRGGADTQY
J gene: TRBJ2-3; V gene: TRBV7-9; CDR3 protein: ASSLRQGTDTQY
J gene: TRBJ1-1; V gene: TRBV12-3/TRBV12-4; CDR3 protein: ASSLRGGITEAF
J gene: TRBJ2-3; V gene: TRBV29-1; CDR3 protein: SVAGDRGTDTQY
J gene: TRBJ1-5; V gene: TRBV27; CDR3 protein: ASSLGPYAQPQH
J gene: TRBJ2-7; V gene: TRBV3-1; CDR3 protein: ASSQVPDRRYEQY
J gene: TRBJ1-2; V gene: TRBV20-1; CDR3 protein: SASLPHEIEYYGYT
J gene: TRBJ2-3; V gene: TRBV2; CDR3 protein: ASNSPASGLTDTQY
J gene: TRBJ2-3; V gene: TRBV15; CDR3 protein: ATSRKNQGGSTDTQY
J gene: TRBJ2-1; V gene: TRBV5-5; CDR3 protein: ASSLDWTSGRRVEQF
J gene: TRBJ2-3; V gene: TRBV29-1; CDR3 protein: SVGRGRTDTQY
J gene: TRBJ1-5; V gene: TRBV2; CDR3 protein: ASQGGGKSNQPQH
J gene: TRBJ2-7; V gene: TRBV11-2; CDR3 protein: ASSLVGAEQY
J gene: TRBJ1-1; V gene: TRBV2; CDR3 protein: ASSGGQLNTEAF
J gene: TRBJ2-5; V gene: TRBV7-6; CDR3 protein: ASSVTGGGEETQY
J gene: TRBJ2-7; V gene: TRBV3-1; CDR3 protein: ASSRQGVGTEQY
J gene: TRBJ2-1; V gene: TRBV20-1; CDR3 protein: SARVPPGLAGGGEQF
J gene: TRBJ2-1; V gene: TRBV6-4; CDR3 protein: ASSEFLGNEQF
J gene: TRBJ2-1; V gene: TRBV7-9; CDR3 protein: ASSLGFRVSYNEQF
J gene: TRBJ1-2; V gene: TRBV20-1; CDR3 protein: SARFGDKEYT
J gene: TRBJ2-3; V gene: TRBV6-1; CDR3 protein: ASSFGLAGGPTDTQY
J gene: TRBJ1-5; V gene: TRBV5-8; CDR3 protein: ASALQGYSNQPQH
J gene: TRBJ2-2; V gene: TRBV14; CDR3 protein: ASSQSGARSGELF
J gene: TRBJ1-5; V gene: TRBV6-6; CDR3 protein: ASSYQRQIINQPQH
J gene: TRBJ1-3; V gene: TRBV5-1; CDR3 protein: ASRLDRAAGNTIY
J gene: TRBJ2-7; V gene: TRBV5-4; CDR3 protein: ASSTPVQTSHEQY
J gene: TRBJ1-2; V gene: TRBV7-8; CDR3 protein: ASSLNRASNYGYT
J gene: TRBJ2-7; V gene: TRBV14; CDR3 protein: ASPGQNYEQY
J gene: TRBJ2-7; V gene: TRBV5-4; CDR3 protein: ASSLDLGFYEQY
J gene: TRBJ1-1; V gene: TRBV15; CDR3 protein: ATSRDPGRSNTEAF
J gene: TRBJ2-1; V gene: TRBV5-1; CDR3 protein: ASSFYQGLYNEQF
J gene: TRBJ1-5; V gene: TRBV2; CDR3 protein: ASATGGYGNQPQH
J gene: TRBJ1-5; V gene: TRBV6-6; CDR3 protein: ASSGTGYSNQPQH
J gene: TRBJ2-7; V gene: TRBV6-1; CDR3 protein: ASSEAPGGPYEQY
J gene: TRBJ1-2; V gene: TRBV10-3; CDR3 protein: AISGFLDGYT
J gene: TRBJ1-1; V gene: TRBV11-2; CDR3 protein: ASSFPSWTGGAGTEAF
J gene: TRBJ2-3; V gene: TRBV29-1; CDR3 protein: SVDSGRGTDTQY
J gene: TRBJ1-1; V gene: TRBV6-5; CDR3 protein: ASSYSKGTEAF
J gene: TRBJ2-1; V gene: TRBV6-5; CDR3 protein: ASSHNRGRSYNEQF
J gene: TRBJ2-7; V gene: TRBV6-5; CDR3 protein: ASSYDRPARLPYEQY
J gene: TRBJ2-2; V gene: TRBV20-1; CDR3 protein: SAEQGSANTGELF
J gene: TRBJ1-2; V gene: TRBV4-1; CDR3 protein: ASSQAGQGANGYT
J gene: TRBJ2-7; V gene: TRBV19; CDR3 protein: ASSLSRLGEQY
J gene: TRBJ2-3; V gene: TRBV7-8; CDR3 protein: ASSSLTGGGTDTQY